This TCR beta chain was sequenced during a study of OX40 agonist ivuxolimab in advanced cancers. The repertoire was sequenced with immunoSEQ multiplex PCR; TCRdb's copy has only in-frame clones and lacks some. The sample has roughly 33,000 clones; about 74% are singletons. After removal of 6 bases from V and 4 bases from J, the junction contained 6 bases not matched to a gene. This CDR3 has 14 amino acids. The germline V gene has CDR1 MNHNY and CDR2 SVGAGI (reference sequence). The origin of this receptor is an adult with an advanced solid tumor such as melanoma, head and neck, liver or kidney cancer. This specimen was CD4+ or CD8+ T cells sorted from blood, taken in a trial of the OX40 agonist ivuxolimab. This chain links TRBV6-6 with TRBJ1-2, with 9 nucleotides matching TRBD1. The DNA for the CDR3 is TGTGCCAGCAGGCCTACAGGGGGCGGCTATGGCTACACCTTC. Translated: CASRPTGGGYGYTF.